What follows are 22 T cell receptor beta chains derived from one specimen sequenced in a study of blood T cell repertoires in COVID-19. Here immunoSEQ multiplex PCR was the method, and the copy in TCRdb shows in-frame clones only, minus some. The sample contains 650,000 to 800,000 clones, just under 90% of which appear only once. Source material: peripheral blood. The receptors were gathered from a woman aged 18-35 years with acute or convalescent COVID-19.

The chain recombines TRBV5-1 with TRBJ2-3, with a weak D call TRBD2 (5 bases). The germline CDR1 and CDR2 sequences are SGHRS and YFSETQ. The V gene lost 3 bases and the J gene lost 4 bases, with 12 bases spanning the gap. The CDR3 is 14 residues long. In nucleotides, the CDR3 is TGCGCCAGCAGCTCGCAGGACTCAGCAGATACGCAGTATTTT. Protein sequence: CASSSQDSADTQYF.

The rearrangement joins TRBV5-6 to TRBJ1-5, with TRBD1 identical over 9 bases. The V gene end was trimmed by 1 base and the J gene end by 7 bases; junction bases not matched to a gene: 3. The CDR3 is 14 residues long. CDR1 SGHDT and CDR2 YYEEEE come from the germline V gene. The CDR3 reads CASSLWDREQPQHF. In DNA form, the CDR3 reads TGTGCCAGCAGCTTGTGGGACAGGGAACAGCCCCAGCATTTT. Filled out from reference TRBV5-6 and TRBJ1-5, the complete variable domain reads DAGVTQSPTHLIKTRGQQVTLRCSPKSGHDTVSWYQQALGQGPQFIFQYYEEEERQRGNFPDRFSGHQFPNYSSELNVNALLLGDSALYLCASSLWDREQPQHFGDGTRLSIL.

The chain employs TRBV7-3 and TRBJ2-3; TRBD1 agrees at 10 bases. The CDR3 loop spans 17 amino acids. CDR1 is SGHTA, CDR2 FQGTGA, per germline. Trimming at V came to 2 bases and at J to 6 bases, leaving 11 bases not matched to a gene. CDR3 nucleotide sequence: TGTGCCAGCAGCTTACTACCCGGGACAGGGGAGCGGGATACGCAGTATTTT. Translation: CASSLLPGTGERDTQYF. Based on the CDR3 plus reference TRBV7-3 and TRBJ2-3, the full variable domain is GAGVSQTPSNKVTEKGKYVELRCDPISGHTALYWYRQSLGQGPEFLIYFQGTGAADDSGLPNDRFFAVRPEGSVSTLKIQRTERGDSAVYLCASSLLPGTGERDTQYFGPGTRLTVL.

The V call is TRBV15, the J call TRBJ1-1, with 10 bases lining up with TRBD1. The ends lost 3 bases at V and 5 bases at J; junction bases unmatched: 6. The CDR3 runs 15 residues. CDR1 and CDR2 (germline): LNHNV, YYDKDF (reference sequence). The CDR3: CATSRGTGDGTEAFF. The CDR3 DNA reads as TGTGCCACCAGCAGGGGGACAGGGGATGGGACTGAAGCTTTCTTT.

In the case of this clone: It is unclear where the CDR3 begins or ends on the DNA, so no DNA is shown, and the CDR3 is as TCRdb lists it. This chain's CDR3 is CASSYEVFWQGARGYTF. V usage is TRBV6-2 or TRBV6-3 and J usage is TRBJ1-2; the D call TRBD1 from the table was never checked on the DNA. The CDR3 contains 17 residues when both ends are counted. Germline V gene lookup returns CDR1 MNHEY and CDR2 SVGEGT.

The rearrangement links TRBV5-5 to TRBJ2-1; D possibly corresponds to TRBD1 (5 bases). Trimming removed 2 bases from V and 6 bases from J, with 9 bases in between. CDR1 is SGHKS, CDR2 YYEKEE, per germline (reference sequence). The CDR3 loop spans 13 amino acids. The CDR3 loop reads CASSFRQPNEQFF. The CDR3, as DNA: TGTGCCAGCAGCTTTAGACAGCCCAATGAGCAGTTCTTC.

This sequence joins TRBV30 and TRBJ1-2; D is ambiguous. V was pared by 0 bases and J by 0 bases, with 11 bases between. This CDR3 is 15 amino acids long. From germline, CDR1 is GTSNPN and CDR2 SVGIG (reference sequence). The chain's CDR3 is CAWSVLVKTNYGYTF. The DNA for the CDR3 is TGTGCCTGGAGTGTACTGGTTAAAACTAACTATGGCTACACCTTC. Based on the CDR3 plus reference TRBV30 and TRBJ1-2, the full variable domain is SQTIHQWPATLVQPVGSPLSLECTVEGTSNPNLYWYRQAAGRGLQLLFYSVGIGQISSEVPQNLSASRPQDRQFILSSKKLLLSDSGFYLCAWSVLVKTNYGYTFGSGTRLTVV.

This clone is a singleton in its sample. The chain links TRBV4-3 to TRBJ1-5; the match to TRBD1 covers 8 bases. This CDR3 spans 17 amino acids. In germline, CDR1 is LGHNA, CDR2 YSLEER. J gave up 5 bases and V 0 bases, and 9 bases lay outside the gene matches. The CDR3 protein is CASSQDWTGILDQPQHF. CDR3 nucleotides: TGCGCCAGCAGCCAAGACTGGACAGGGATCTTGGATCAGCCCCAGCATTTT.

Of note for this clone: An end of the junction differs from the germline gene, which may be a read error. V is TRBV30 and J is TRBJ1-2; TRBD1 matches 7 bases. Germline CDR1 is GTSNPN and CDR2 is SVGIG (reference sequence). The CDR3 contains 14 residues. The CDR3 loop is CAWNQQGDNDGYTF. The DNA of the CDR3 is TGTGCCTGGAATCAGCAGGGGGATAACGATGGCTACACCTTC. Combining the CDR3 with reference TRBV30 and TRBJ1-2 gives the whole variable domain SQTIHQWPATLVQPVGSPLSLECTVEGTSNPNLYWYRQAAGRGLQLLFYSVGIGQISSEVPQNLSASRPQDRQFILSSKKLLLSDSGFYLCAWNQQGDNDGYTFGSGTRLTVV.

This clone was counted a single time. The chain couples TRBV3-1 (or the pseudogene TRBV3-2) to TRBJ1-1; a weak D match, TRBD1 (5 bases). Trimming cost V 5 bases and J 4 bases, with 8 bases left between them. The CDR3 length is 12 residues. The V gene's germline CDR1 is LGHDT and CDR2 YNNKEL (reference sequence). The CDR3 reads CASSSGLTEAFF. DNA of the CDR3: TGTGCCAGCAGCTCAGGGCTCACTGAAGCTTTCTTT.

The CDR3 protein is CASSPPGTRGKETQYF. Written as DNA, the CDR3 is TGTGCCAGCAGCCCGCCGGGGACTAGGGGGAAAGAGACCCAGTACTTC. The chain couples TRBV13 to TRBJ2-5; 8 nucleotides agree with TRBD2. Losses at the gene ends were 5 bases for V and 3 bases for J; bases not matched to a gene: 11. The CDR3 has 16 amino acids. Germline CDR1 reads PRHDT; CDR2 reads FYEKMQ (reference sequence). The full variable domain, its missing parts supplied by reference TRBV13 and TRBJ2-5, is AAGVIQSPRHLIKEKRETATLKCYPIPRHDTVYWYQQGPGQDPQFLISFYEKMQSDKGSIPDRFSAQQFSDYHSELNMSSLELGDSALYFCASSPPGTRGKETQYFGPGTRLLVL.

The genes are TRBV7-2 and TRBJ2-1, with unresolved D. V gave up 4 bases and J gave up 3 bases, with 13 bases separating them. The CDR3 consists of 15 residues. Germline values: CDR1 SGHTA, CDR2 FQGNSA. The CDR3 region has the DNA TGTGCCAGCAGCTCACACAGTTTCGTCTACAATGAGCAGTTCTTC. This encodes CASSSHSFVYNEQFF.

This chain connects TRBV5-1 to TRBJ2-1, with TRBD1 matching 9 bases. Germline assignment: CDR1 SGHRS and CDR2 YFSETQ. The CDR3 runs to 13 residues. The V gene end was trimmed by 2 bases and the J gene end by 8 bases; junction bases not matched to a gene: 2. CDR3: CASSLQGADEQFF. CDR3 bases: TGCGCCAGCAGCTTACAGGGGGCGGATGAGCAGTTCTTC.

The rearrangement uses TRBV4-3 and TRBJ1-1; D is ambiguous. There are 13 residues in the CDR3. Germline CDR1 is LGHNA and CDR2 is YSLEER. V gave up 3 bases and J gave up 5 bases, with 10 bases separating them. The CDR3 region is CASSHTGWTEAFF. DNA of the CDR3: TGCGCCAGCAGCCATACCGGGTGGACTGAAGCTTTCTTT.

This clone was observed a single time. The chain employs TRBV19 and TRBJ2-7; 12 bases map to TRBD1. The V and J ends lost 8 bases and 5 bases, in that order; junction bases with no gene match: 13. Germline V gene data show CDR1 as LNHDA and CDR2 as SQIVND (reference sequence). The CDR3 runs 16 residues. CDR3 amino acids: CASAKLPGQGAHEQYF. CDR3 bases: TGTGCCAGTGCGAAGTTGCCGGGACAGGGGGCCCACGAGCAGTACTTC.

The genes are TRBV7-9 and TRBJ1-2; TRBD1 matches at 7 bases. Germline V gene lookup returns CDR1 SEHNR and CDR2 FQNEAQ (reference sequence). The CDR3 totals 14 residues. Trimming took 5 bases from V and 7 from J; bases not matched to a gene: 10. CDR3: CASSNPYRGGGYTF. The CDR3 coding sequence is TGTGCCAGCAGCAACCCTTACAGGGGTGGTGGCTACACCTTC.

This clone was found once. This chain joins TRBV11-2 and TRBJ1-4; 9 positions agree with TRBD1. The CDR3 has 15 residues. V gave up 1 base and J gave up 3 bases; unmatched junction bases: 0. Germline CDR1 is SGHAT and CDR2 is FQNNGV. The CDR3 DNA is TGTGCCAGCAGCTTAGGGACAGGGGCTAATGAAAAACTGTTTTTT. It encodes CASSLGTGANEKLFF.

The V call is TRBV7-2, the J call TRBJ2-1; 7 bases agree with TRBD2. Germline-derived CDR1 and CDR2 are SGHTA and FQGNSA. The CDR3 has 15 residues. J was trimmed by 2 bases and V by 2 bases; bases with no gene match: 3. The CDR3 region has the DNA TGTGCCAGCAGCTTACGAGCGGGGCCCTACAATGAGCAGTTCTTC. It codes for CASSLRAGPYNEQFF.

This chain uses TRBV6-2 or TRBV6-3 with TRBJ2-1; D may be TRBD2 (5 bases). Trimming removed 7 bases at V and 5 bases at J, with 12 bases between. The germline CDR1 and CDR2 sequences are MNHEY and SVGEGT. The CDR3 is 13 residues long. The CDR3 region has the DNA TGTGCCAGCACCCCCGGGCGGGACAATGAGCAGTTCTTC. This translates into CASTPGRDNEQFF.

A remark on this clone: This specimen includes other DNA sequences encoding the same CDR3. The V gene is TRBV7-3, the J gene TRBJ1-6; D not resolved. The CDR3 is made up of 13 amino acids. V lost 2 bases, J lost 7 bases, and 6 bases lay in between. Germline CDR1 is SGHTA and CDR2 is FQGTGA. This chain's CDR3 is CASSLGLNSPLHF. In DNA, the CDR3 is TGTGCCAGCAGCTTAGGGCTGAATTCACCCCTCCACTTT.

The chain recombines TRBV19 with TRBJ2-2; 7 bases match TRBD1. Germline CDR1 is LNHDA and CDR2 is SQIVND (reference sequence). This CDR3 is built from 14 residues. The J segment lost 5 bases and the V segment lost 8 bases, leaving 8 bases of the junction unmatched. The CDR3 DNA is TGTGCCAGTCGGGACAGAGTATGGACCGGGGAGCTGTTTTTT. It translates to CASRDRVWTGELFF. The full variable domain, rest sourced from reference TRBV19 and TRBJ2-2, is DGGITQSPKYLFRKEGQNVTLSCEQNLNHDAMYWYRQDPGQGLRLIYYSQIVNDFQKGDIAEGYSVSREKKESFPLTVTSAQKNPTAFYLCASRDRVWTGELFFGEGSRLTVL.

The genes are TRBV30 and TRBJ2-1; 7 bases agree with TRBD2. V lost 2 bases, J lost 1 base, and 2 bases stayed unmatched. The V gene's germline CDR1 is GTSNPN and CDR2 SVGIG (reference sequence). This CDR3 has 14 residues. Written as DNA, the CDR3 is TGTGCCTGGAGTAGCGGGGCGTCCTACAATGAGCAGTTCTTC. It encodes CAWSSGASYNEQFF.